One sample yielded the 30 T cell receptor beta chains listed below, sequenced in a study of PD-1 blockade in classical Hodgkin lymphoma. With no exception, relapse followed autologous stem cell transplantation in all patients, and brentuximab vedotin exposure varied. Researchers report purifying CD4+ T cells from thawed PBMCs by magnetic negative selection. TCRdb's copy holds only in-frame clones and misses some; the assay was immunoSEQ multiplex PCR. The sample contains roughly 9,000 clones, 80% to 85% of which appear only once. The sequencing here drew on CD4+ T cells from blood, taken at baseline. The source is a human donor with classical Hodgkin lymphoma.

This clone is a singleton in its sample. The rearrangement joins TRBV18 to TRBJ1-6; D remains unclear. The V and J ends lost 2 bases and 7 bases respectively, with 3 bases between them. The germline V gene has CDR1 KGHSH and CDR2 LQKENI. The CDR3 sequence is 12 residues long. CDR3 loop: CASSPGNSPLHF. The DNA of the CDR3 is TGTGCCAGCTCACCAGGGAATTCACCCCTCCACTTT.

This chain links TRBV5-1 with TRBJ2-1; D ambiguous. Germline assignment: CDR1 SGHRS and CDR2 YFSETQ. CDR3 length: 15 amino acids. The V gene lost 7 bases and the J gene lost 9 bases, with 23 bases spanning the gap. The CDR3 coding sequence is TGCGCCAGCGCCCAAGAACCTACAGCAACCGGTGAGCAGTTCTTC. It translates to CASAQEPTATGEQFF.

J is TRBJ2-2 and V is TRBV5-4, with 11 nucleotides matching TRBD1. The CDR3 sequence is 17 residues long. Per the germline V gene, CDR1 is SGHNT and CDR2 is YYREEE (reference sequence). The V and J ends lost 4 bases and 5 bases, in that order; junction bases with no gene match: 10. CDR3 region: CASSADRGRLRTGELFF. In nucleotides, the CDR3 is TGTGCCAGCAGCGCGGACAGGGGGCGGCTAAGGACCGGGGAGCTGTTTTTT.

CDR3 protein: CASSPTSSDTNEQFF. The CDR3 DNA sequence: TGTGCCAGCTCGCCTACTAGCAGTGATACAAATGAGCAGTTCTTC. The V and J genes are TRBV18 and TRBJ2-1; perhaps TRBD2 as D (6 bases). The V end was cut by 6 bases, the J end by 7 bases, with 19 bases between. In germline, CDR1 is KGHSH, CDR2 LQKENI. There are 15 residues in the CDR3.

The V and J genes are TRBV5-1 and TRBJ2-4; 12 nucleotides line up with TRBD2. Trimming took 6 bases from V and 7 from J; bases not matched to a gene: 5. Germline values: CDR1 SGHRS, CDR2 YFSETQ. The CDR3 is made up of 14 amino acids. Here the CDR3 reads CASKPTSGSNIQYF. The CDR3 coding sequence is TGCGCCAGCAAGCCGACTAGCGGGAGTAACATTCAGTACTTC.

The chain links TRBV9 to TRBJ2-4; D remains ambiguous. Germline V gene sequence: CDR1 SGDLS, CDR2 YYNGEE. The CDR3 loop spans 14 amino acids. Trimming took 0 bases from V and 2 from J, leaving 6 bases between them. CDR3 amino acids: CASSVGWSKNIQYF. CDR3 nucleotides: TGTGCCAGCAGCGTAGGCTGGTCCAAAAACATTCAGTACTTC.

The chain is built from TRBV5-1 and TRBJ2-5; 10 bases fit TRBD2. V was pared by 4 bases and J by 1 base, with 4 bases of the junction left unmatched. Per the germline V gene, CDR1 is SGHRS and CDR2 is YFSETQ. This CDR3 is built from 15 residues. CDR3 sequence (DNA): TGCGCCAGCAGCACAGGACTAGCGGCCCAAGAGACCCAGTACTTC. Protein product: CASSTGLAAQETQYF.

J is TRBJ2-4 and V is TRBV5-4, with D possibly TRBD2 on 6 matching bases. The germline V and J ends were trimmed by 4 bases and 8 bases, with 13 bases remaining between them. The CDR3 sequence is 13 residues long. Germline V gene lookup returns CDR1 SGHNT and CDR2 YYREEE (reference sequence). The CDR3 reads CASSPEGRDIQYF. The CDR3 DNA follows: TGTGCCAGCAGCCCGGAGGGCCGTGACATTCAGTACTTC.

The V and J genes are TRBV5-1 and TRBJ2-3; 10 nucleotides match TRBD2. The CDR3 is 17 amino acids. J was trimmed by 3 bases and V by 1 base; bases with no gene match: 8. Per the germline V gene, CDR1 is SGHRS and CDR2 is YFSETQ. CDR3 protein: CASSLTMVAGGTDTQYF. Here the CDR3 DNA reads TGCGCCAGCAGCTTGACCATGGTAGCGGGAGGAACAGATACGCAGTATTTT.

This clone was detected a few times. Other DNA sequences from this sample encode an identical CDR3 as well. The rearrangement joins TRBV6-5 to TRBJ2-7; D is perhaps TRBD1 (6 bases). CDR1 MNHEY and CDR2 SVGAGI come from the germline V gene. The length of the CDR3 is 12 residues. Trimming removed 7 bases at V and 1 base at J, with 8 bases between. The CDR3 nucleotides read TGTGCCAGCAAAGGGGGTTCCTACGAGCAGTACTTC. Amino acid sequence: CASKGGSYEQYF.

This clone was observed once. The CDR3 DNA follows: TGTGCCAGCAGTTACTCCGAGGAGGGGGTTGACTATGGCTACACCTTC. Its protein product is CASSYSEEGVDYGYTF. The V gene is TRBV6-5, the J gene TRBJ1-2; tentative D call: TRBD1 (6 bases). The CDR3 runs to 16 residues. CDR1 and CDR2 from the germline V gene are MNHEY and SVGAGI. V lost 0 bases and J 3 bases, leaving 14 bases between the germline ends.

CDR3 residues: CASSWTSGSRSEQYF. The CDR3 DNA sequence: TGTGCCAGCTCTTGGACTAGCGGGAGTCGAAGCGAGCAGTACTTC. The rearrangement uses TRBV6-1 and TRBJ2-7; 13 nucleotides agree with TRBD2. J was trimmed by 6 bases and V by 8 bases; bases with no gene match: 10. The CDR3 extends over 15 amino acids. Germline assignment: CDR1 MNHNS and CDR2 SASEGT.

In regard to this clone: It is unclear where the CDR3 begins or ends on the DNA, so no DNA is shown, and the CDR3 is as TCRdb lists it. The V and J genes are TRBV12-1 and TRBJ2-6; the table's D gene call, TRBD2, was not cross checked with the DNA. TRBV12-1 is given as a pseudogene. The CDR3 is 19 residues long, counting both termini. CDR3 protein: CASSFAPGTSRSGANVLTF.

A few counts support this clone. The chain joins TRBV19 to TRBJ1-2; 8 bases are a match to TRBD1. This CDR3 contains 14 residues. Per the germline V gene, CDR1 is LNHDA and CDR2 is SQIVND (reference sequence). The trim removed 6 bases at V and 8 bases at J, leaving 11 bases unmatched. This CDR3 is CASRNPDRVNGYTF. In DNA, the CDR3 is TGTGCCAGTAGGAACCCGGACAGGGTTAACGGCTACACCTTC.

This clone was detected once. The chain has TRBV6-1 and TRBJ1-4; D remains ambiguous. Trimming cost V 1 base and J 1 base, with 7 bases left between them. Germline V gives CDR1 MNHNS, CDR2 SASEGT. The length of the CDR3 is 15 residues. The CDR3 loop reads CASSEGGGTNEKLFF. DNA for the CDR3: TGTGCCAGCAGTGAAGGGGGTGGAACTAATGAAAAACTGTTTTTT.

In its sample, this clone was seen a few times. The J gene is TRBJ1-5, the V gene TRBV19; D gene unclear. The CDR3 loop spans 12 amino acids. Germline values: CDR1 LNHDA, CDR2 SQIVND (reference sequence). V lost 5 bases and J 4 bases, leaving 6 bases between the germline ends. The CDR3 loop reads CASSPGNQPQHF. The CDR3 nucleotides are TGTGCCAGTAGTCCGGGAAATCAGCCCCAGCATTTT.

The CDR3 sequence: CASSQDGQTLAGGKNEQFF. The CDR3 nucleotides read TGCGCCAGCAGCCAAGATGGCCAAACATTAGCGGGAGGGAAGAATGAGCAGTTCTTC. The chain employs TRBV4-1 and TRBJ2-1; 11 bases are shared with TRBD2. The germline V gene has CDR1 MGHRA and CDR2 YSYEKL. Germline trimming cut 0 bases from V and 7 bases from J; bases unmatched to any gene: 14. The CDR3 covers 19 residues.

J is TRBJ2-2 and V is TRBV2; D gene ambiguous. This CDR3 is 14 amino acids long. The V and J ends lost 5 bases and 2 bases respectively, with 9 bases between them. Germline V gene lookup returns CDR1 SNHLY and CDR2 FYNNEI. The CDR3 loop is CASSWATNTGELFF. CDR3 nucleotide sequence: TGTGCCAGCAGTTGGGCTACTAACACCGGGGAGCTGTTTTTT. Full variable domain (missing parts from reference TRBV2 and TRBJ2-2): EPEVTQTPSHQVTQMGQEVILRCVPISNHLYFYWYRQILGQKVEFLVSFYNNEISEKSEIFDDQFSVERPDGSNFTLKIRSTKLEDSAMYFCASSWATNTGELFFGEGSRLTVL.

V is TRBV29-1 and J is TRBJ2-1, with 10 bases identical to TRBD2. This CDR3 comprises 14 residues. V trimming: 4 bases; J trimming: 6 bases; junction bases outside the gene matches: 6. Germline V gene lookup returns CDR1 SQVTM and CDR2 ANQGSEA. CDR3 sequence: CSVGAGGIRNEQFF. CDR3 in DNA: TGCAGCGTTGGAGCGGGAGGGATACGCAATGAGCAGTTCTTC.

V usage is TRBV28 and J usage is TRBJ2-7; a weak D match, TRBD1 (6 bases). Germline values: CDR1 MDHEN, CDR2 SYDVKM. The CDR3 has 12 amino acids. V was pared by 4 bases and J by 7 bases, with 11 bases between. The CDR3 DNA reads as TGTGCCAGCAGTTCACAGGGTCGGGAGCAGTACTTC. The encoded protein is CASSSQGREQYF.

The V and J genes are TRBV7-9 and TRBJ2-1; 9 bases agree with TRBD1. The CDR3 runs to 17 residues. Trimming took 4 bases from V and 3 from J; bases not matched to a gene: 10. Looked up from germline, CDR1 is SEHNR and CDR2 is FQNEAQ (reference sequence). CDR3 in DNA: TGTGCCAGCAGCTCGTGGACCGGGACAGGGTACTACAATGAGCAGTTCTTC. Amino acids: CASSSWTGTGYYNEQFF. Full variable domain (remainder filled in from reference TRBV7-9 and TRBJ2-1): DTGVSQNPRHKITKRGQNVTFRCDPISEHNRLYWYRQTLGQGPEFLTYFQNEAQLEKSRLLSDRFSAERPKGSFSTLEIQRTEQGDSAMYLCASSSWTGTGYYNEQFFGPGTRLTVL.

This chain uses TRBV2 with TRBJ2-1, with D perhaps matching TRBD1 (5 bases). The CDR3 is 13 amino acids. The ends were cut back, 5 bases at V and 7 bases at J, with 12 bases in the middle. Germline V gene data show CDR1 as SNHLY and CDR2 as FYNNEI. CDR3: CASSRGRTNEQFF. Here the CDR3 DNA reads TGTGCCAGCAGTAGGGGCAGAACAAATGAGCAGTTCTTC. The whole variable domain, filled in from reference TRBV2 and TRBJ2-1, reads EPEVTQTPSHQVTQMGQEVILRCVPISNHLYFYWYRQILGQKVEFLVSFYNNEISEKSEIFDDQFSVERPDGSNFTLKIRSTKLEDSAMYFCASSRGRTNEQFFGPGTRLTVL.

This chain links TRBV5-1 with TRBJ2-6; the D gene is possibly TRBD2 (5 bases). CDR3 length: 17 residues. V lost 0 bases, J lost 4 bases, and 14 bases lay in between. Per the germline V gene, CDR1 is SGHRS and CDR2 is YFSETQ. CDR3 in DNA: TGCGCCAGCAGCTTGGGCCCGGGATGGGAAGGGGCCAACGTCCTGACTTTC. Residues: CASSLGPGWEGANVLTF. The variable domain in full, with the rest retrieved from reference TRBV5-1 and TRBJ2-6, is KAGVTQTPRYLIKTRGQQVTLSCSPISGHRSVSWYQQTPGQGLQFLFEYFSETQRNKGNFPGRFSGRQFSNSRSEMNVSTLELGDSALYLCASSLGPGWEGANVLTFGAGSRLTVL.

The J gene is TRBJ2-6, the V gene TRBV11-2; D not certain. CDR3 size: 15 residues. V was trimmed by 7 bases and J by 4 bases, leaving 14 bases between them. Germline CDR1 SGHAT, CDR2 FQNNGV. DNA of the CDR3: TGTGCCAGCACCCCCCCCGGGCGAGGGGCCAACGTCCTGACTTTC. Protein: CASTPPGRGANVLTF.

J is TRBJ1-1 and V is TRBV7-3; D might be TRBD1 (6 bases). The CDR3 consists of 15 residues. Germline values: CDR1 SGHTA, CDR2 FQGTGA. Trimming removed 5 bases at V and 1 base at J, with 14 bases between. The CDR3 loop reads CASSLRPGQNTEAFF. The CDR3 DNA reads TGTGCCAGCAGCCTCCGCCCGGGACAGAACACTGAAGCTTTCTTT.

The chain has TRBV5-8 and TRBJ1-5; no clear D gene. Trimming pared 3 bases from V and 0 bases from J, leaving 16 bases between. Germline V gives CDR1 SGHTS, CDR2 YDEGEE. The CDR3 totals 17 residues. The CDR3 nucleotides read TGTGCCAGCAGCTGGAACCCTGGGGTTTATAGCAATCAGCCCCAGCATTTT. This codes for CASSWNPGVYSNQPQHF.

The chain has TRBV6-4 and TRBJ2-3; D remains unclear. This CDR3 has 15 amino acids. V lost 3 bases to trimming and J lost 2 bases, with 12 bases between them. The V gene's germline CDR1 is MRHNA and CDR2 SNTAGT. The chain's CDR3 is CASSEGQAITDTQYF. For the CDR3, the DNA is TGTGCCAGCAGTGAGGGCCAAGCCATCACAGATACGCAGTATTTT.

The genes are TRBV5-1 and TRBJ2-7, with D uncertain. Germline V gene data show CDR1 as SGHRS and CDR2 as YFSETQ. This CDR3 has 14 amino acids. V shed 0 bases and J shed 0 bases, with 7 bases lying between them. The CDR3 loop reads CASSLASSSYEQYF. Here the CDR3 DNA reads TGCGCCAGCAGCTTGGCCTCAAGCTCCTACGAGCAGTACTTC.

The chain combines TRBV5-1 with TRBJ1-2; D unclear. Germline V gene sequence: CDR1 SGHRS, CDR2 YFSETQ. There are 13 residues in the CDR3. Trimming stripped 0 bases from V and 2 bases from J, with 5 bases between. The CDR3 spells CASSLGSNYGYTF. CDR3 nucleotides: TGCGCCAGCAGCTTGGGATCGAACTATGGCTACACCTTC.

A few counts support this clone. The gene calls are TRBV19 and TRBJ1-2; D is ambiguous. The CDR3 runs 13 residues. CDR1 and CDR2 (germline): LNHDA, SQIVND (reference sequence). Trimming took 10 bases from V and 4 from J, leaving 16 bases between them. Here the CDR3 DNA reads TGTGCCACCCACCCCTCGGGCCGCTATGGCTACACCTTC. Its translation: CATHPSGRYGYTF.